The 16 T cell receptor beta chains below all came from one sample that was sequenced in a study of cytomegalovirus exposure and HLA in healthy donors. The PCR ran on 60 Vbeta and 13 Jbeta primers. The repertoire was sequenced with immunoSEQ multiplex PCR; TCRdb's copy has only in-frame clones and lacks some. The sample gives about 200,000 clones, approximately 80% of which show up once; 1.3% to 1.5% is in the top ten. Sequencing used PBMCs. The receptors were sampled from a girl under 18 in good health and CMV-seronegative.

This sequence joins TRBV28 and TRBJ1-2; no definite D call. Trimming took off 8 bases at V and 7 bases at J, with 23 bases between the two ends. The CDR3 totals 15 residues. Germline V lookup: CDR1 MDHEN, CDR2 SYDVKM. The CDR3 DNA is TGTGCCAGCTCCATGTGGAGGCAACGGGTTGGTGGCTACACCTTC. It codes for CASSMWRQRVGGYTF.

V usage is TRBV28 and J usage is TRBJ2-7; D is undetermined. Per germline, CDR1 MDHEN and CDR2 SYDVKM. The CDR3 runs 12 residues. V shed 6 bases and J shed 3 bases, with 9 bases lying between them. CDR3 residues: CASSPHNYEQYF. CDR3 DNA sequence: TGTGCCAGCAGCCCCCACAACTACGAGCAGTACTTC.

A few counts support this clone. The chain combines TRBV30 with TRBJ1-2; D remains unclear. V shed 0 bases and J shed 6 bases, with 11 bases lying between them. This CDR3 spans 13 amino acids. The germline CDR1 and CDR2 sequences are GTSNPN and SVGIG (reference sequence). The CDR3 region has the DNA TGTGCCTGGAGTGTACTAGGGCAAGATGGCTACACCTTC. Residues: CAWSVLGQDGYTF.

This sequence joins TRBV30 and TRBJ2-7; D gene uncertain. The CDR3 is made up of 15 amino acids. V was clipped by 2 bases and J by 5 bases, with 19 bases between them. Germline loops: CDR1 GTSNPN, CDR2 SVGIG (reference sequence). The CDR3 reads CAWSPHTPRGDEQYF. CDR3 in DNA: TGTGCCTGGAGTCCCCATACTCCCCGTGGAGACGAGCAGTACTTC. The whole variable domain, remainder taken from reference TRBV30 and TRBJ2-7, is SQTIHQWPATLVQPVGSPLSLECTVEGTSNPNLYWYRQAAGRGLQLLFYSVGIGQISSEVPQNLSASRPQDRQFILSSKKLLLSDSGFYLCAWSPHTPRGDEQYFGPGTRLTVT.

V usage is TRBV30 and J usage is TRBJ1-1; D may be TRBD1 (6 bases). Trimming took off 2 bases at V and 8 bases at J, with 12 bases between the two ends. CDR1 is GTSNPN, CDR2 SVGIG, per germline (reference sequence). The CDR3 length is 12 residues. The CDR3 DNA is TGTGCCTGGAGTCAGGGGAAACGGGAAGCTTTCTTT. Its translation is CAWSQGKREAFF.

The chain uses TRBV5-4 and TRBJ2-1; 10 bases fit TRBD2. CDR1 is SGHNT and CDR2 is YYREEE in the germline V gene (reference sequence). V shed 2 bases, J shed 7 bases, and the junction held 6 bases outside the gene matches. The CDR3 runs to 15 residues. For the CDR3, the DNA is TGTGCCAGCAGCTTCGGCAGCGGGGGGGCGAATGAGCAGTTCTTC. Its protein is CASSFGSGGANEQFF. The full variable domain, in which reference TRBV5-4 and TRBJ2-1 provide the parts outside the CDR3, is ETGVTQSPTHLIKTRGQQVTLRCSSQSGHNTVSWYQQALGQGPQFIFQYYREEENGRGNFPPRFSGLQFPNYSSELNVNALELDDSALYLCASSFGSGGANEQFFGPGTRLTVL.

V usage is TRBV19 and J usage is TRBJ1-5; maybe TRBD1 (5 bases). The germline V gene encodes CDR1 LNHDA and CDR2 SQIVND (reference sequence). The germline V and J ends were trimmed by 7 bases and 5 bases, with 12 bases remaining between them. CDR3 length: 13 amino acids. The CDR3 nucleotides are TGTGCCAGTACCGGAGGAGGGGATCAGCCCCAGCATTTT. Protein sequence: CASTGGGDQPQHF.

The genes are TRBV2 and TRBJ1-1; 8 positions agree with TRBD1. Germline assignment: CDR1 SNHLY and CDR2 FYNNEI. There are 15 residues in the CDR3. The V and J ends lost 8 bases and 4 bases, in that order; junction bases with no gene match: 12. The CDR3 DNA sequence: TGTGCCAGCCATGTCCGACAGGGGACCGGCACTGAAGCTTTCTTT. As protein: CASHVRQGTGTEAFF.

The DNA for the CDR3 is TGTGCCAGCAGCCACGGGACTATCTCCTACGAGCAGTACTTC. It codes for CASSHGTISYEQYF. The chain links TRBV4-2 to TRBJ2-7; 7 bases align to TRBD2. This CDR3 comprises 14 residues. Germline V lookup: CDR1 LGHNA, CDR2 YNFKEQ. V dropped 3 bases and J dropped 0; count of bases not matched to a gene: 2.

This chain connects TRBV13 to TRBJ1-4; 7 bases line up with TRBD1. The CDR3 runs to 15 residues. Trimming removed 6 bases from V and 0 bases from J; junction bases left unmatched: 4. Germline CDR1 and CDR2: PRHDT and FYEKMQ (reference sequence). CDR3 region: CASSQGVSTNEKLFF. DNA for the CDR3: TGTGCCAGCAGTCAGGGGGTATCAACTAATGAAAAACTGTTTTTT.

The chain uses TRBV27 and TRBJ2-1, with TRBD2 matching over 10 bases. Trimming removed 5 bases from V and 3 bases from J; junction bases left unmatched: 1. This CDR3 spans 14 amino acids. The germline gives CDR1 MNHEY, CDR2 SMNVEV (reference sequence). The CDR3, as DNA: TGTGCCAGCAGTCTAGCGGGAGACTACAATGAGCAGTTCTTC. The encoded protein is CASSLAGDYNEQFF.

This chain joins TRBV19 and TRBJ1-1; TRBD1 matches at 7 bases. The CDR3 runs 16 residues. Germline assignment: CDR1 LNHDA and CDR2 SQIVND (reference sequence). Germline trimming cut 0 bases from V and 0 bases from J; bases unmatched to any gene: 4. CDR3 loop: CASSIDTGVLNTEAFF. The DNA for the CDR3 is TGTGCCAGTAGTATAGATACAGGGGTTTTGAACACTGAAGCTTTCTTT.

This clone came up once. The CDR3: CASSLGLGAVNEQFF. The CDR3, as DNA: TGTGCCAGCAGCCTGGGACTAGGGGCCGTCAATGAGCAGTTCTTC. The chain has TRBV7-2 and TRBJ2-1; 8 positions match TRBD2. This CDR3 comprises 15 residues. Germline CDR1 is SGHTA and CDR2 is FQGNSA. The J segment lost 6 bases and the V segment lost 5 bases, leaving 9 bases of the junction unmatched.

The chain links TRBV28 to TRBJ2-7; 8 nucleotides align to TRBD2. J lost 2 bases, V lost 6 bases, and 6 bases had no gene match. Germline lookup yields CDR1 MDHEN and CDR2 SYDVKM. The CDR3 sequence is 14 residues long. Here the CDR3 reads CASRDGGAAYEQYF. The CDR3 DNA follows: TGTGCCAGCAGGGACGGGGGGGCCGCCTACGAGCAGTACTTC. Complete variable domain (other parts from reference TRBV28 and TRBJ2-7): DVKVTQSSRYLVKRTGEKVFLECVQDMDHENMFWYRQDPGLGLRLIYFSYDVKMKEKGDIPEGYSVSREKKERFSLILESASTNQTSMYLCASRDGGAAYEQYFGPGTRLTVT.

The chain combines TRBV6-5 with TRBJ2-3; D is possibly TRBD2 (5 bases). V gave up 5 bases and J gave up 4 bases, with 13 bases separating them. The CDR3 is 14 amino acids. Germline CDR1 reads MNHEY; CDR2 reads SVGAGI. Here the CDR3 reads CASSPRPGADTQYF. DNA of the CDR3: TGTGCCAGCAGTCCCCGGCCCGGGGCAGATACGCAGTATTTT.

This clone was seen more than once but under ten times. DNA of the CDR3: TGTGCCAGCTCAAATGGCGGGGTGGCCACCGATGAGCAGTTCTTC. Translated, it gives CASSNGGVATDEQFF. V and J are TRBV19 and TRBJ2-1; tentatively, D is TRBD2 (6 bases). The CDR3 sequence is 15 residues long. The germline V gene has CDR1 LNHDA and CDR2 SQIVND (reference sequence). V was cut by 9 bases and J by 8 bases, with 23 bases left in between.